These T cell receptor beta chains were read from a single sample in a study of CD8+ T cells in alopecia areata. Sequenced by immunoSEQ multiplex PCR; TCRdb stores in-frame clones only, minus some. Here the sample spans some 120,000 clones, about 60% being singletons. Sequenced material: CD8+ T cells sorted from blood, taken at week 24, from a patient treated with tofacitinib. All receptors derive from a human donor with alopecia areata. Each CDR3 is given with its conserved first and last residue. Each record gives: clone size, J gene, D gene, V gene, CDR3 DNA, CDR3 protein. The D gene is left open where the match is weak. Rows give clone size only sometimes, using once, few, many, or a class for an expanded clone.

NA	TRBJ2-7	TRBD1	TRBV27	TGTGCCAGCAGTTGGGACAGGGGCTACGAGCAGTACTTC	CASSWDRGYEQYF
few	TRBJ1-1	NA	TRBV2	TGTGCCAGCAGTGTAGCTGTATACACTGAAGCTTTCTTT	CASSVAVYTEAFF
NA	TRBJ2-1	TRBD1	TRBV27	TGTGCCAGCAGTCCGGAACAGGGGGCGGGTGGAAATGAGCAGTTCTTC	CASSPEQGAGGNEQFF
NA	TRBJ2-7	TRBD2	TRBV5-6	TGTGCCAGCAGCCCTCGGCTAGCGGGGGACCACGAGCAGTACTTC	CASSPRLAGDHEQYF
NA	TRBJ1-2	NA	TRBV4-3	TGCGCCAGCAGCCCGTACGGGGGGACGGCCTATGGCTACACCTTC	CASSPYGGTAYGYTF
NA	TRBJ2-3	NA	TRBV7-2	TGTGCCAGCAGCTTAGGGGAGTACACAGATACGCAGTATTTT	CASSLGEYTDTQYF
NA	TRBJ1-1	TRBD1	TRBV5-6	TGTGCCAGCAGCTTGGGTGGCAGGGGGTCAACTGAAGCTTTCTTT	CASSLGGRGSTEAFF
NA	TRBJ1-3	NA	TRBV20-1	TGCAGTTCAATCCAGGGGAACACCATATATTTT	CSSIQGNTIYF
NA	TRBJ2-6	TRBD1	TRBV5-1	TGCGCCAGCAGCTTGGACAGGGGGCTCTCTGGGGCCAACGTCCTGACTTTC	CASSLDRGLSGANVLTF
NA	TRBJ1-2	NA	TRBV29-1	TGCAGCGTTGAAGAGATGGGGACGAATGGCTACACCTTC	CSVEEMGTNGYTF
NA	TRBJ1-1	NA	TRBV6-5	TGTGCCAGCTCCCCCTCTCGACACACTGAAGCTTTCTTT	CASSPSRHTEAFF
once	TRBJ2-7	NA	TRBV4-3	TGCGCCAGCAGCCAAGATTCCCGCGAGCAGTACTTC	CASSQDSREQYF
NA	TRBJ2-5	TRBD1	TRBV27	TGTGCCAGCAGTTTAGGAGCAGGGGGCTATGAGACCCAGTACTTC	CASSLGAGGYETQYF